A single sample is the source of the 26 T cell receptor beta chains below, sequenced in a study of cytomegalovirus exposure and HLA in healthy donors. PCR was performed using 60 Vbeta and 13 Jbeta primers. Clones were sequenced by immunoSEQ multiplex PCR, and TCRdb holds only the in-frame ones, with some missing. The repertoire holds approximately 170,000 clones, with 81% as singletons. The sequenced material came from PBMCs. The receptors were sampled from a man in his fifties in good health and CMV-seropositive.

The chain links TRBV5-1 to TRBJ2-7, with 8 bases lining up with TRBD1. Per germline, CDR1 SGHRS and CDR2 YFSETQ. After removal of 0 bases from V and 3 bases from J, the junction contained 2 bases not matched to a gene. The CDR3 spans 14 residues. The CDR3 spells CASSLEDRDYEQYF. CDR3 bases: TGCGCCAGCAGCTTGGAGGACAGGGACTACGAGCAGTACTTC.

This clone was counted once. V is TRBV4-1 and J is TRBJ2-5; no clear D. The V and J ends lost 1 base and 5 bases respectively, with 11 bases between them. CDR1 is MGHRA and CDR2 is YSYEKL in the germline V gene. CDR3 length equals 14 residues. DNA of the CDR3: TGCGCCAGCAGCCAAGGAGTGCCACCGGAGACCCAGTACTTC. It yields the protein CASSQGVPPETQYF.

The rearrangement uses TRBV10-3 and TRBJ1-2; TRBD1 matches 9 bases. Looked up from germline, CDR1 is ENHRY and CDR2 is SYGVKD. The J segment lost 8 bases and the V segment lost 7 bases, leaving 5 bases of the junction unmatched. This CDR3 is 12 amino acids long. CDR3 DNA sequence: TGTGCCATCATGGCGACAGGGGGAGGCTACACCTTC. As protein: CAIMATGGGYTF.

This clone has a single count. V gene TRBV2 combines with J gene TRBJ2-5; D perhaps matches TRBD2 (7 bases). There are 11 residues in the CDR3. Germline V CDR1 and CDR2: SNHLY, FYNNEI. Trimming left V 2 bases short and J 13 bases short, with 11 bases between. In nucleotides, the CDR3 is TGTGCCAGCAGTGAACCAGGGGAGGGGTACTTC. This sequence encodes CASSEPGEGYF.

V and J are TRBV18 and TRBJ2-1; 7 bases match TRBD2. V was pared by 6 bases and J by 2 bases, with 7 bases of the junction left unmatched. The CDR3 spans 15 residues. Looked up from germline, CDR1 is KGHSH and CDR2 is LQKENI. The CDR3 DNA sequence: TGTGCCAGCTCCAAGGTGACTAGCACCTACAATGAGCAGTTCTTC. Protein sequence: CASSKVTSTYNEQFF.

The V call is TRBV28, the J call TRBJ2-4; the match to TRBD1 covers 12 bases. The germline V gene encodes CDR1 MDHEN and CDR2 SYDVKM. V lost 3 bases, J lost 7 bases, and 1 base stayed unmatched. This CDR3 comprises 14 residues. CDR3 in amino acids: CASSLGQGANIQYF. The CDR3 DNA reads TGTGCCAGCAGTTTGGGACAGGGGGCTAACATTCAGTACTTC.

The chain joins TRBV14 to TRBJ2-5; D possibly corresponds to TRBD2 (6 bases). CDR3 length equals 17 residues. Germline lookup yields CDR1 SGHDN and CDR2 FVKESK. Trimming took off 4 bases at V and 5 bases at J, with 23 bases between the two ends. CDR3 sequence reads: CASSPSRDFGGLETQYF. CDR3 DNA: TGTGCCAGCAGCCCAAGCCGGGACTTTGGGGGATTGGAGACCCAGTACTTC.

The chain couples TRBV7-2 to TRBJ1-5; 9 nucleotides agree with TRBD1. This CDR3 comprises 15 residues. V lost 5 bases, J lost 5 bases, and 7 bases stayed unmatched. CDR1 is SGHTA and CDR2 is FQGNSA in the germline V gene. The CDR3 protein is CASSRDRGTYQPQHF. CDR3 nucleotides: TGTGCCAGCAGCCGTGACAGGGGGACTTATCAGCCCCAGCATTTT.

This sequence joins TRBV28 and TRBJ2-7; 12 nucleotides match TRBD1. CDR1 is MDHEN and CDR2 is SYDVKM in the germline V gene. V shed 5 bases and J 7 bases; nucleotides not matched to a gene: 12. This CDR3 has 16 amino acids. CDR3 in DNA: TGTGCCAGCAGTCCCCAAGCGGGACAGGGGGCGAGAGAGCAGTACTTC. The encoded protein is CASSPQAGQGAREQYF.

This clone occurred once. The chain combines TRBV4-2 with TRBJ1-4; 8 positions match TRBD1. The V and J ends lost 4 bases and 4 bases, in that order; junction bases with no gene match: 8. Looked up from germline, CDR1 is LGHNA and CDR2 is YNFKEQ. This CDR3 region has 16 residues. The chain's CDR3 is CASSLRQGTINEKLFF. CDR3 DNA: TGTGCCAGCAGCCTCAGACAGGGGACGATTAATGAAAAACTGTTTTTT.

This chain links TRBV5-4 with TRBJ1-1, with TRBD1 matching over 7 bases. Germline CDR1 reads SGHNT; CDR2 reads YYREEE (reference sequence). The CDR3 is 14 amino acids. Trimming removed 6 bases from V and 1 base from J; junction bases left unmatched: 6. The CDR3 reads CASTRQGPNTEAFF. DNA of the CDR3: TGTGCCAGCACCAGACAGGGACCGAACACTGAAGCTTTCTTT.

The rearrangement links TRBV5-1 to TRBJ2-1; TRBD2 agrees at 15 bases. Germline V gene data show CDR1 as SGHRS and CDR2 as YFSETQ. Losses at the gene ends were 3 bases for V and 4 bases for J; bases not matched to a gene: 5. The CDR3 runs 17 residues. CDR3 DNA sequence: TGCGCCAGCAGCTGGGGGGGGACTAGCGGGAGGTACAATGAGCAGTTCTTC. Protein: CASSWGGTSGRYNEQFF.

The chain has TRBV5-1 and TRBJ1-1, with D tentatively TRBD1 (6 bases). V shed 0 bases and J shed 2 bases, with 8 bases lying between them. This CDR3 is built from 14 residues. Germline V gene sequence: CDR1 SGHRS, CDR2 YFSETQ. CDR3 bases: TGCGCCAGCAGCTTGGCGGACAGCAACACTGAAGCTTTCTTT. Translating it yields CASSLADSNTEAFF.

The chain employs TRBV5-5 and TRBJ2-4; 7 bases are shared with TRBD2. Losses at the gene ends were 5 bases for V and 0 bases for J; bases not matched to a gene: 5. The CDR3 loop spans 15 amino acids. Germline CDR1 and CDR2: SGHKS and YYEKEE (reference sequence). In DNA form, the CDR3 reads TGTGCCAGCAGGTCTAGCGGACTAGCCAAAAACATTCAGTACTTC. It yields the protein CASRSSGLAKNIQYF. The variable domain in full, with the rest retrieved from reference TRBV5-5 and TRBJ2-4, is DAGVTQSPTHLIKTRGQQVTLRCSPISGHKSVSWYQQVLGQGPQFIFQYYEKEERGRGNFPDRFSARQFPNYSSELNVNALLLGDSALYLCASRSSGLAKNIQYFGAGTRLSVL.

The chain employs TRBV4-2 and TRBJ2-1; 10 bases match TRBD2. Germline CDR1 LGHNA, CDR2 YNFKEQ. V was clipped by 6 bases and J by 4 bases; unmatched bases: 9. This CDR3 region has 16 residues. CDR3 DNA sequence: TGTGCCAGCAGAAGCGCCGGGACTAGCGTATACAATGAGCAGTTCTTC. Translating it yields CASRSAGTSVYNEQFF.

The rearrangement links TRBV28 to TRBJ1-1, with 9 positions matching TRBD1. With V trimmed by 4 bases and J by 6 bases, 12 bases remained unmatched. CDR3 length equals 16 residues. From germline, CDR1 is MDHEN and CDR2 SYDVKM. In DNA form, the CDR3 reads TGTGCCAGCAGTTCAACAGGACAGGGGCCCCGATCTGAAGCTTTCTTT. Translating gives CASSSTGQGPRSEAFF.

This clone was detected once. The rearrangement joins TRBV28 to TRBJ2-5, with a weak D call TRBD2 (6 bases). This CDR3 is 11 amino acids long. The V and J ends lost 6 bases and 5 bases respectively, with 7 bases between them. Germline loops: CDR1 MDHEN, CDR2 SYDVKM. CDR3 region: CASRRGETQYF. The CDR3 DNA follows: TGTGCCAGCAGACGGGGGGAGACCCAGTACTTC.

The chain couples TRBV5-1 to TRBJ2-2; perhaps TRBD2 as D (6 bases). Between the trimmed V and J ends, which lost 4 bases and 0 bases, there was a span of 19 bases. The CDR3 runs to 18 residues. Germline CDR1 and CDR2: SGHRS and YFSETQ. CDR3 sequence: CASSRVVSGSPNTGELFF. CDR3 nucleotide sequence: TGCGCCAGCAGCCGGGTCGTTAGCGGTTCTCCGAACACCGGGGAGCTGTTTTTT.

This rearrangement joins TRBV2 to TRBJ1-2, with 8 bases identical to TRBD1. The CDR3 covers 14 residues. V lost 8 bases and J lost 4; bases outside the gene matches: 9. The germline V gene encodes CDR1 SNHLY and CDR2 FYNNEI. Here the CDR3 reads CASVTGTGFYGYTF. CDR3 nucleotides: TGTGCCAGCGTAACCGGGACAGGTTTCTATGGCTACACCTTC.

In regard to this clone: The junction differs from germline at one of its ends, possibly a read error. DNA of the CDR3: TGTGCCCGGAGTGAAAGCGGCACCGGGGAGCTGTTTTTT. The encoded protein is CARSESGTGELFF. V is TRBV30 and J is TRBJ2-2; tentatively, D is TRBD2 (5 bases). Germline CDR1 reads GTSNPN; CDR2 reads SVGIG (reference sequence). The length of the CDR3 is 13 residues.

This chain links TRBV19 with TRBJ2-2, with D perhaps matching TRBD2 (6 bases). CDR1 and CDR2 from the germline V gene are LNHDA and SQIVND (reference sequence). The CDR3 runs 15 residues. V lost 1 base, J lost 4 bases, and 10 bases lay in between. The CDR3 protein is CASSIGQGGTGELFF. As DNA, the CDR3 is TGTGCCAGTAGTATAGGCCAGGGAGGCACCGGGGAGCTGTTTTTT.

The chain recombines TRBV28 with TRBJ2-7; D might be TRBD2 (6 bases). This CDR3 is built from 13 residues. Per germline, CDR1 MDHEN and CDR2 SYDVKM. V dropped 7 bases and J dropped 3 bases, with 13 bases sitting between them. CDR3 bases: TGTGCCAGCACCGCCGGAGGGAACTACGAGCAGTACTTC. The encoded protein is CASTAGGNYEQYF.

The CDR3, as DNA: TGTGCCAGCAGTGGCCCGCGGGCGGCGAAGGATGGCTACACCTTC. This translates into CASSGPRAAKDGYTF. The chain recombines TRBV6-4 with TRBJ1-2; D remains unclear. Germline loops: CDR1 MRHNA, CDR2 SNTAGT. The CDR3 runs 15 residues. Trimming left V 4 bases short and J 6 bases short, with 18 bases between.

V usage is TRBV12-5 and J usage is TRBJ2-1, with 7 bases fitting TRBD2. After removal of 3 bases from V and 4 bases from J, the junction contained 12 bases not matched to a gene. The CDR3 is made up of 17 amino acids. Germline CDR1 is LGHNT and CDR2 is FRNRAP. The CDR3 loop reads CASGFGIVSSGYNEQFF. The CDR3 DNA reads as TGTGCTAGTGGTTTTGGGATTGTGTCTAGCGGATACAATGAGCAGTTCTTC.

The chain uses TRBV28 and TRBJ1-1; 7 positions agree with TRBD1. The V and J ends lost 6 bases and 2 bases, in that order; junction bases with no gene match: 9. The CDR3 contains 15 residues. The germline V gene encodes CDR1 MDHEN and CDR2 SYDVKM. The CDR3 nucleotides are TGTGCCAGCAGCCCCCTTGGACAGGCTAACACTGAAGCTTTCTTT. This gives the protein CASSPLGQANTEAFF.

The J gene is TRBJ2-5, the V gene TRBV6-5; 12 positions agree with TRBD2. CDR3 length equals 16 residues. The trim removed 3 bases at V and 4 bases at J, leaving 6 bases unmatched. Looked up from germline, CDR1 is MNHEY and CDR2 is SVGAGI. The DNA for the CDR3 is TGTGCCAGCAGTTATATGCTAGCGGGAGGGGCAGAGACCCAGTACTTC. It yields the protein CASSYMLAGGAETQYF.